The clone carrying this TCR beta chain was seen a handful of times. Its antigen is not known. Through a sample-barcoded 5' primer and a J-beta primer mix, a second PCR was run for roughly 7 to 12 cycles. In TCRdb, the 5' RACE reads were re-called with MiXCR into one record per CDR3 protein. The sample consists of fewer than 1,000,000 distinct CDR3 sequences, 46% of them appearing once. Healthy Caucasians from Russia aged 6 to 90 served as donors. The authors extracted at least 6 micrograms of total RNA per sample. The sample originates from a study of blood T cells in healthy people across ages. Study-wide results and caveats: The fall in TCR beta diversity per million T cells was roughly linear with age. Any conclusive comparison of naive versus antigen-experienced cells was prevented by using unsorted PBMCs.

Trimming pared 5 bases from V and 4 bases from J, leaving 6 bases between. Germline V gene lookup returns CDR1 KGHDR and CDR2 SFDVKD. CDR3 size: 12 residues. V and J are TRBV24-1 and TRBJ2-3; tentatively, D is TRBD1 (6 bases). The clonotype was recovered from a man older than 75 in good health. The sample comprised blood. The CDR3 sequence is CATSGTADTQYF. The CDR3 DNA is TGTGCCACCAGTGGGACAGCAGATACGCAGTATTTT.